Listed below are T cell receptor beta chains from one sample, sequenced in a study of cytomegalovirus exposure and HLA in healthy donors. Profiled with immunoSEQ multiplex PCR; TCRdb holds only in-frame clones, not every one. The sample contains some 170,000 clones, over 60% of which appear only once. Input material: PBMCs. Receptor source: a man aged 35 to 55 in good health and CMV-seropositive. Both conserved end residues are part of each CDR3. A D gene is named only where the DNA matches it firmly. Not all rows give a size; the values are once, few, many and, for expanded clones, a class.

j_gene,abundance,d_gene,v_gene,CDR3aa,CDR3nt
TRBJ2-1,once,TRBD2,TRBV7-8,CASSLVPWLGRGSYNEQFF,TGTGCCAGCAGCTTAGTACCCTGGCTGGGGAGGGGCTCCTACAATGAGCAGTTCTTC
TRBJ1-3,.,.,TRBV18,CASSPGGTISGNTIYF,TGTGCCAGCTCACCCGGTGGAACTATCTCTGGAAACACCATATATTTT
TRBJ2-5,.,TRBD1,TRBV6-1,CASRTGQGMETQYF,TGTGCCAGCAGAACCGGACAGGGAATGGAGACCCAGTACTTC
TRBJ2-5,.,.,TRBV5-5,CASSQGLVQETQYF,TGTGCCAGCAGCCAAGGACTTGTCCAAGAGACCCAGTACTTC
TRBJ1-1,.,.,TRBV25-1,CASSELQRGLAFF,TGTGCCAGCAGTGAATTGCAAAGGGGCTTGGCTTTCTTT
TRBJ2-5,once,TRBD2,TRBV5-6,CASSLGGLAGSETQYF,TGTGCCAGCAGCTTGGGGGGACTAGCGGGATCAGAGACCCAGTACTTC
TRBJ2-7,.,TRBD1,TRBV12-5,CASGLGQGGYEQYF,TGTGCTAGTGGTTTAGGACAGGGGGGCTACGAGCAGTACTTC
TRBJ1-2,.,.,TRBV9,CASSDPRGYGYTF,TGTGCCAGCAGCGACCCCAGAGGCTATGGCTACACCTTC
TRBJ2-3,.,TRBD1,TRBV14,CASSPPGTGITDTQYF,TGTGCCAGCAGCCCACCCGGGACAGGGATTACAGATACGCAGTATTTT
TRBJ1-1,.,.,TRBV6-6,CAGSPQGTNTEAFF,TGTGCCGGCAGCCCCCAGGGCACGAACACTGAAGCTTTCTTT
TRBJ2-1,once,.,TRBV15,CATSSYEYNEQFF,TGTGCCACCAGCAGTTACGAGTACAATGAGCAGTTCTTC
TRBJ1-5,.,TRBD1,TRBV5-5,CASSWGQTYSNQPQHF,TGTGCCAGCAGCTGGGGACAGACATATAGCAATCAGCCCCAGCATTTT
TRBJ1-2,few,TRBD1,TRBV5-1,CASSLAAAQGSYGYTF,TGCGCCAGCAGCTTGGCCGCAGCACAGGGGTCCTATGGCTACACCTTC